The 21 T cell receptor beta chains reported below all come from one sample, sequenced in a study of cytomegalovirus exposure and HLA in healthy donors. The PCR had 60 Vbeta and 13 Jbeta primers. Libraries were prepared by immunoSEQ multiplex PCR; TCRdb keeps only in-frame clonotypes and omits some of them. The table includes about 120,000 clones, 70% to 85% detected once. The specimen was PBMCs. Every receptor here comes from a man aged 35 to 55 in good health and CMV-seropositive.

The chain joins TRBV2 to TRBJ1-6, with 7 bases that match TRBD1. Germline V CDR1 and CDR2: SNHLY, FYNNEI. After removal of 6 bases from V and 7 bases from J, the junction contained 9 bases not matched to a gene. This CDR3 region has 15 residues. The CDR3 sequence: CASRGDSNTNSPLHF. The CDR3 bases are TGTGCCAGCAGGGGGGACAGTAATACGAATTCACCCCTCCACTTT.

This chain links TRBV21-1 with TRBJ2-7; TRBD2, the table's D call, lacks a check against the DNA. TRBV21-1 is annotated as a pseudogene. The CDR3 runs 16 residues. The CDR3 spells CASSNFKAGGGVEQYF. The CDR3 DNA sequence: TGTGCCAGCAGCAATTTCAAAGCGGGGGGCGGGGTCGAGCAGTACTTC.

The rearrangement links TRBV6-5 to TRBJ2-1; 8 bases are shared with TRBD1. V was clipped by 2 bases and J by 7 bases; unmatched bases: 7. Germline CDR1 MNHEY, CDR2 SVGAGI. This CDR3 spans 15 amino acids. CDR3 loop: CASSYGAGGENEQFF. In DNA, the CDR3 is TGTGCCAGCAGTTACGGAGCAGGGGGCGAGAATGAGCAGTTCTTC.

V usage is TRBV2 and J usage is TRBJ2-2, with 10 bases lining up with TRBD2. Germline CDR1 and CDR2: SNHLY and FYNNEI. The CDR3 covers 15 residues. The V gene end was trimmed by 5 bases and the J gene end by 4 bases; junction bases not matched to a gene: 4. CDR3 residues: CASSLLAGSTGELFF. CDR3 DNA sequence: TGTGCCAGCAGTTTACTAGCGGGGAGCACCGGGGAGCTGTTTTTT.

V is TRBV7-9 and J is TRBJ1-2; unclear D gene. Germline V gives CDR1 SEHNR, CDR2 FQNEAQ (reference sequence). Trimming pared 8 bases from V and 1 base from J, leaving 17 bases between. This CDR3 region has 15 residues. Here the CDR3 DNA reads TGTGCCAGCGCCGGCCAAGGGAGAGTTAACTATGGCTACACCTTC. Amino acid sequence: CASAGQGRVNYGYTF.

The chain couples TRBV2 to TRBJ2-7, with TRBD2 identical over 13 bases. J lost 6 bases, V lost 5 bases, and 10 bases had no gene match. The CDR3 spans 16 residues. Germline CDR1 is SNHLY and CDR2 is FYNNEI. The CDR3 spells CASSTNRLAGGLEQYF. CDR3 nucleotides: TGTGCCAGCAGTACCAACCGACTAGCGGGAGGTCTCGAGCAGTACTTC.

This clone was observed a single time. V gene TRBV5-8 combines with J gene TRBJ2-1; a weak D match, TRBD1 (6 bases). Trimming removed 0 bases at V and 8 bases at J, with 12 bases between. Germline V gene sequence: CDR1 SGHTS, CDR2 YDEGEE. CDR3 length: 14 amino acids. The CDR3 loop reads CASSLDRVMDEQFF. CDR3 sequence (DNA): TGTGCCAGCAGCTTGGACAGGGTAATGGATGAGCAGTTCTTC.

Only one count was recorded for this clone. The rearrangement uses TRBV6-5 and TRBJ2-7, with 7 bases identical to TRBD1. The germline gives CDR1 MNHEY, CDR2 SVGAGI. V shed 7 bases, J shed 4 bases, and the junction held 7 bases outside the gene matches. CDR3 length: 13 amino acids. CDR3 DNA sequence: TGTGCCAGCACCGACAGGGTTAGGTACGAGCAGTACTTC. Amino acids: CASTDRVRYEQYF.

The chain couples TRBV7-2 to TRBJ2-6, with D possibly matching TRBD2 (6 bases). Germline CDR1 SGHTA, CDR2 FQGNSA. V lost 5 bases and J lost 1, with 9 bases in between. The CDR3 is made up of 15 amino acids. The CDR3 sequence is CASSPRGSGANVLTF. In DNA, the CDR3 is TGTGCCAGCAGCCCCCGGGGGTCTGGGGCCAACGTCCTGACTTTC.

The chain joins TRBV19 to TRBJ2-1, with 7 bases aligning to TRBD2. The junction had 11 bases not matched to a gene; V was cut back by 2 bases and J by 10 bases. Looked up from germline, CDR1 is LNHDA and CDR2 is SQIVND (reference sequence). The CDR3 is 15 amino acids. The CDR3 nucleotides read TGTGCCAGTAGTATACGGGCGGGAGAAGAGGTCGAGCAGTTCTTC. This encodes CASSIRAGEEVEQFF.

This clone came up a few times. The V gene is TRBV7-2, the J gene TRBJ2-7; 7 bases agree with TRBD1. Germline V gene data show CDR1 as SGHTA and CDR2 as FQGNSA. The CDR3 runs 14 residues. The trim removed 5 bases at V and 7 bases at J, leaving 11 bases unmatched. CDR3 bases: TGTGCCAGCAGCGTCGGGACAGCCACCCGGGAGCAGTACTTC. As protein: CASSVGTATREQYF.

This chain uses TRBV9 with TRBJ2-1; no firm D call. The germline gives CDR1 SGDLS, CDR2 YYNGEE. The germline V and J ends were trimmed by 0 bases and 2 bases, with 9 bases remaining between them. The CDR3 consists of 15 residues. The CDR3 bases are TGTGCCAGCAGCGTAGCCCCCGGTACCTACAATGAGCAGTTCTTC. Translating it yields CASSVAPGTYNEQFF.

This clone has a single count. The chain uses TRBV29-1 and TRBJ2-2; the D gene is possibly TRBD2 (6 bases). This CDR3 has 12 amino acids. Germline CDR1 SQVTM, CDR2 ANQGSEA. V dropped 1 base and J dropped 7 bases, with 7 bases sitting between them. Here the CDR3 DNA reads TGCAGCGTTGAAGGGGGGGTCGGGGAGCTGTTTTTT. Translation: CSVEGGVGELFF.

A few counts support this clone. The rearrangement uses TRBV28 and TRBJ1-4; 9 nucleotides align to TRBD1. J was trimmed by 5 bases and V by 7 bases; bases with no gene match: 8. Germline V gene data show CDR1 as MDHEN and CDR2 as SYDVKM. The CDR3 runs to 15 residues. The CDR3, as DNA: TGTGCCAGCAACCCCCTACAGGGGGCAAATGAAAAACTGTTTTTT. Translated: CASNPLQGANEKLFF.

The chain combines TRBV6-1 with TRBJ2-3; 7 nucleotides match TRBD2. V shed 6 bases, J shed 4 bases, and the junction held 7 bases outside the gene matches. This CDR3 is built from 14 residues. CDR1 and CDR2 from the germline V gene are MNHNS and SASEGT. CDR3 nucleotides: TGTGCCAGCAGCGGGAGGTGGCTCGCAGATACGCAGTATTTT. Translated, it gives CASSGRWLADTQYF.

This clone has a handful of counts. The chain carries TRBV27 and TRBJ2-7, with 8 bases that match TRBD1. V shed 2 bases and J 5 bases; nucleotides not matched to a gene: 8. CDR3 length: 15 residues. CDR1 and CDR2 (germline): MNHEY, SMNVEV (reference sequence). The CDR3: CASSLGSGGRNEQYF. DNA of the CDR3: TGTGCCAGCAGTTTAGGGTCAGGGGGCCGGAACGAGCAGTACTTC.

This rearrangement joins TRBV5-4 to TRBJ2-1; 9 bases map to TRBD1. In germline, CDR1 is SGHNT, CDR2 YYREEE (reference sequence). The CDR3 totals 15 residues. The J segment lost 0 bases and the V segment lost 3 bases, leaving 1 base of the junction unmatched. The CDR3 bases are TGTGCCAGCAGCTGGGGACAGGGCTCCTACAATGAGCAGTTCTTC. Amino acid sequence: CASSWGQGSYNEQFF.

A few counts support this clone. CDR3 in amino acids: CASSLLGQGGVGYTF. DNA of the CDR3: TGTGCCAGCAGCTTATTAGGACAGGGTGGGGTTGGCTACACCTTC. The rearrangement uses TRBV7-8 and TRBJ1-2; 8 nucleotides align to TRBD1. The germline V gene has CDR1 SGHVS and CDR2 FQNEAQ. CDR3 length: 15 amino acids. Trimming at V came to 2 bases and at J to 7 bases, leaving 9 bases not matched to a gene.

The genes are TRBV6-1 and TRBJ2-5; 7 bases agree with TRBD1. CDR3 length: 12 amino acids. CDR1 and CDR2 from the germline V gene are MNHNS and SASEGT. Trimming removed 11 bases from V and 3 bases from J; junction bases left unmatched: 6. DNA of the CDR3: TGTGCCCCCTTCCAGGGGGAAGAGACCCAGTACTTC. The encoded protein is CAPFQGEETQYF.

The genes are TRBV27 and TRBJ1-2, with 10 bases fitting TRBD1. Losses at the gene ends were 6 bases for V and 9 bases for J; bases not matched to a gene: 13. Germline loops: CDR1 MNHEY, CDR2 SMNVEV (reference sequence). The CDR3 runs to 15 residues. For the CDR3, the DNA is TGTGCCAGCAGACCTCTTGGGACAGGGGAAAACAGCTACACCTTC. This sequence encodes CASRPLGTGENSYTF.

This chain links TRBV11-1 with TRBJ2-3, with 8 bases matching TRBD1. The V and J ends lost 5 bases and 1 base, in that order; junction bases with no gene match: 5. The CDR3 consists of 15 residues. Germline CDR1 reads SGHAT; CDR2 reads FQDESV (reference sequence). The CDR3 sequence: CASSVGGQGTDTQYF. DNA of the CDR3: TGTGCCAGCAGCGTAGGGGGACAGGGCACAGATACGCAGTATTTT.